This TCR beta chain derives from a study of shared clonotypes between healthy human individuals. Study results and caveats: Non-shared clonotypes were found to have lower generation probabilities than the clonotypes that were shared by all four of the sorted-subset donors. The study found about 5% of naive CD4 clonotypes shared across a few donors.

Germline lookup yields CDR1 MGHRA and CDR2 YSYEKL. V was shortened by 1 base and J by 4 bases, with 14 bases between the two germline ends. The CDR3 spans 15 residues. Memory CD4+ cells were the fraction left after CD45RA+ naive selection. As processed by the authors: From ImmunoSEQ came sequences covering only the junction and carrying no quality scores, so filtering differed. TCRdb's copy holds only in-frame clones and misses some; the assay was immunoSEQ multiplex PCR. That table supplies the V and J calls and clone size; D and trimming were determined from the DNA. The sample includes about 2.5 million clones, just under 95% of them seen just once. As concerns this clone: The antigen is unknown.

This receptor was identified in a man between 18 and 29 years old in good health. Some clones in this sample may be carry-over from other donors' samples. The sample taken for sequencing was naive CD4+ T cells from PBMCs. The sample's subset: CD45RA+ positively selected. The chain is built from TRBV4-1 and TRBJ2-7; D unresolved. The chain's CDR3 is CASSQVMNVVYEQYF. CDR3 sequence (DNA): TGCGCCAGCAGCCAAGTCATGAACGTCGTATACGAGCAGTACTTC.